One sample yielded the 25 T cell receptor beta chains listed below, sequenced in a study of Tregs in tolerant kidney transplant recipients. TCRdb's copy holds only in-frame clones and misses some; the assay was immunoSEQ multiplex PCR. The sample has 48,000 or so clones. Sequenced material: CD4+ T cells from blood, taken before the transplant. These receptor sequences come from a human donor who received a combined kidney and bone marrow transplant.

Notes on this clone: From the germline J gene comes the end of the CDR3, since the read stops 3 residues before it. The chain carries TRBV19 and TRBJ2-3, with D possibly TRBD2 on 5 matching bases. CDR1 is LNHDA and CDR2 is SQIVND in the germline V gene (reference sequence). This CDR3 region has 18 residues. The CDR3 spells CACSPSALPGDGTDTQYF. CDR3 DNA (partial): TGTGCTTGTTCCCCAAGCGCGCTGCCCGGGGATGGCACAGATACG.

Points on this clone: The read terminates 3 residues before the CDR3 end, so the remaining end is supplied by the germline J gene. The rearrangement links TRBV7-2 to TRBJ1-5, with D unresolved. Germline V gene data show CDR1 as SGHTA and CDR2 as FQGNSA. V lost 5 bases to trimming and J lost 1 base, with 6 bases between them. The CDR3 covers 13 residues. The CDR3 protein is CASSGQSNQPQHF. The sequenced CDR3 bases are TGTGCCAGCAGCGGTCAGAGCAATCAGCCC.

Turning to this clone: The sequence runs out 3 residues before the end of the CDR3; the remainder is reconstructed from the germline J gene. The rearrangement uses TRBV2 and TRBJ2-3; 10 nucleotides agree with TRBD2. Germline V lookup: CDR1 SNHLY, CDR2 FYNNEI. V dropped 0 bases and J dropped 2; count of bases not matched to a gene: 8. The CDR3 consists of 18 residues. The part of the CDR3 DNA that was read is TGTGCCAGCAGTGAAGCGCCAGCGGGAGGGAGCTACACAGATACG. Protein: CASSEAPAGGSYTDT. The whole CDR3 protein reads CASSEAPAGGSYTDTQYF.

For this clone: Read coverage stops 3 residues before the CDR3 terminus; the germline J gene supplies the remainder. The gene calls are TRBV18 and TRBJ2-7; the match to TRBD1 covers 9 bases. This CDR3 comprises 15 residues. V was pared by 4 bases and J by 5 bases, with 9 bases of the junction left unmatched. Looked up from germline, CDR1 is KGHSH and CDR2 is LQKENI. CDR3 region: CASSLAGTGPHEQYF. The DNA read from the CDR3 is TGTGCCAGCTCACTTGCCGGGACAGGGCCCCACGAG.

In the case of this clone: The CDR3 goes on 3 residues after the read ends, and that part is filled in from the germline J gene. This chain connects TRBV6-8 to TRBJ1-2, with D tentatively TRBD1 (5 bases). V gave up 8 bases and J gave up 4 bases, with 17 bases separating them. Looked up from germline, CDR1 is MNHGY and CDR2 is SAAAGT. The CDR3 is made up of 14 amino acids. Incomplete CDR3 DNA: TGTGCCAGCCATACTGGGGCCCCCGGCTATGGC. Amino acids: CASHTGAPGYG. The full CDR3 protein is CASHTGAPGYGYTF.

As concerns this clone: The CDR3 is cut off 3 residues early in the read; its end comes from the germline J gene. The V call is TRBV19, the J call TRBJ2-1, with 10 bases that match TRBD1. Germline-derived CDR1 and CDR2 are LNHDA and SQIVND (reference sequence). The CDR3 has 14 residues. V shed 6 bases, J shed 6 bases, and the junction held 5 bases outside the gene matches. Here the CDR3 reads CASRGTGAPNEQFF. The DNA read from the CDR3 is TGTGCCAGTAGGGGGACAGGGGCCCCCAATGAG.

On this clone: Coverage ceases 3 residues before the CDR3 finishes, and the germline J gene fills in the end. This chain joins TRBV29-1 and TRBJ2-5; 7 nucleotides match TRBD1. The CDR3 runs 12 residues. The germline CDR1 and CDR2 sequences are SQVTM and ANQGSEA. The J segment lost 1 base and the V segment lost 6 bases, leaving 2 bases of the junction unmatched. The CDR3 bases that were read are TGCAGCGTGGGACAGATCCAAGAGACC. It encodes CSVGQIQET. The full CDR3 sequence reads CSVGQIQETQYF.

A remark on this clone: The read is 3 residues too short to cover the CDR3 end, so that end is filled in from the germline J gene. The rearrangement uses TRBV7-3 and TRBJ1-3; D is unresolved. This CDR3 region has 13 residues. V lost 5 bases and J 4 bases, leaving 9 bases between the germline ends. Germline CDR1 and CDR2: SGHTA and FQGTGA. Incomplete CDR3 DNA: TGTGCCAGCAGCCCATACAACGGAAACACC. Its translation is CASSPYNGNT. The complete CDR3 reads CASSPYNGNTIYF.

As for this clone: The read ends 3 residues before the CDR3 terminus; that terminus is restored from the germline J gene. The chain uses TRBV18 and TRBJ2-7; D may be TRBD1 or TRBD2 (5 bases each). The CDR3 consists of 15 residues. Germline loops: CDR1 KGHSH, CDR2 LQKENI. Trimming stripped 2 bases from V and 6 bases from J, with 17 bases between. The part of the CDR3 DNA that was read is TGTGCCAGCTCACCAACAGGAGGTTTCTCGAGCGAG. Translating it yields CASSPTGGFSSE. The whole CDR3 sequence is CASSPTGGFSSEQYF.

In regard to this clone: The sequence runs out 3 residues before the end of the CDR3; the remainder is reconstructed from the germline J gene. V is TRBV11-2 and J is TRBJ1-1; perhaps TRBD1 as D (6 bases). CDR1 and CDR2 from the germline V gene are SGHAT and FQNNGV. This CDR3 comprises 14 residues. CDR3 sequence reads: CASSFRQADSEAFF. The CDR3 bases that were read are TGTGCCAGCAGCTTCAGACAGGCGGATTCGGAA.

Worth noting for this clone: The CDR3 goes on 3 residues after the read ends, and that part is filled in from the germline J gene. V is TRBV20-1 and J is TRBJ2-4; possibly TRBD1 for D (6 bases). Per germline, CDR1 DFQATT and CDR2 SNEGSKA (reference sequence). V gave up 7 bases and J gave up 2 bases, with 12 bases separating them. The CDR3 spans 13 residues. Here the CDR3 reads CSVSQGTKNIQYF. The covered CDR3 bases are TGCAGTGTATCACAGGGTACCAAAAACATT.

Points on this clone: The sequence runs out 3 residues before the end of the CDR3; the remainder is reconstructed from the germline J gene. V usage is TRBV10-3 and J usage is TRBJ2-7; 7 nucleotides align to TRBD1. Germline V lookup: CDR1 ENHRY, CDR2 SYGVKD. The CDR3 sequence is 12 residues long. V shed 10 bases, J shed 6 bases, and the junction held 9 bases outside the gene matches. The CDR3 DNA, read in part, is TGTGCCACCCAGGGACAGTTCGTCGAG. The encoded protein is CATQGQFVE. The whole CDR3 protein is CATQGQFVEQYF.

CDR3 sequence: CASSQGPRGGRETQYF. CDR3 DNA (partial): TGTGCCAGCAGCCAAGGGCCCCGGGGAGGGCGAGAGACC. The chain couples TRBV14 to TRBJ2-5, with 7 bases aligning to TRBD2. The CDR3 end is not reached by the read, which stops 3 residues before it; the germline J gene fills it in. Trimming cost V 1 base and J 4 bases; bases outside gene matches: 9. The CDR3 has 16 amino acids. The germline V gene encodes CDR1 SGHDN and CDR2 FVKESK.

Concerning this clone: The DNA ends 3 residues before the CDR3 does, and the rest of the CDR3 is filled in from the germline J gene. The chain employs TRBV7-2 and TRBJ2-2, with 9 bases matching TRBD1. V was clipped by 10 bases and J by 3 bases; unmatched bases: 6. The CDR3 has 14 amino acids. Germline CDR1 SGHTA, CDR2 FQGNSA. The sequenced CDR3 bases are TGTGCCATAGGGACAGGGCAACACACCGGGGAG. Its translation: CAIGTGQHTGE. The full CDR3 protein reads CAIGTGQHTGELFF.

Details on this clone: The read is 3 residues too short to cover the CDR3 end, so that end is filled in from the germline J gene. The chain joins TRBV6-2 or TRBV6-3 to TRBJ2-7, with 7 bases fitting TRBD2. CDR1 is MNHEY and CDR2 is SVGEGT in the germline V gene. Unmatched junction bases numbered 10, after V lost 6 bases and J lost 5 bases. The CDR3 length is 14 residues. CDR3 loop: CASSSGRETNEQYF. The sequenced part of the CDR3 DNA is TGTGCCAGCAGCTCCGGGCGGGAGACGAACGAG.

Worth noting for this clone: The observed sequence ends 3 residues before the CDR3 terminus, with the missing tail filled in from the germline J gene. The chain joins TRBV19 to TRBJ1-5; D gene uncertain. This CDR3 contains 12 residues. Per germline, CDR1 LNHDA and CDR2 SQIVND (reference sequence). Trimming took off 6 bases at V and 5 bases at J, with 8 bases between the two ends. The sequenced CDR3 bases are TGTGCCAGTAGCCAGATCTATCAGCCC. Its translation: CASSQIYQP. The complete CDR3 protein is CASSQIYQPQHF.

This chain's CDR3 is CASSLGQVMNTEAFF. Incomplete CDR3 DNA: TGTGCCAGCAGCTTGGGACAGGTGATGAACACTGAA. The gene calls are TRBV5-6 and TRBJ1-1; possible D gene TRBD1, 6 bases. With the read ending 3 residues before the CDR3 end, the germline J gene is used to fill in that end. This CDR3 comprises 15 residues. Germline V CDR1 and CDR2: SGHDT, YYEEEE. The V gene lost 0 bases and the J gene lost 0 bases, with 9 bases spanning the gap.

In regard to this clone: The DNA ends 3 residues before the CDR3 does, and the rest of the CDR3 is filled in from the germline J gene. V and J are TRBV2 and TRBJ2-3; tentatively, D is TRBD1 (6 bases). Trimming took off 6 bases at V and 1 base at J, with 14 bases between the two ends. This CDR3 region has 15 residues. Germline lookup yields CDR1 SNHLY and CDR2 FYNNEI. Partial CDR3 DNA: TGTGCCAGCAGGACCAGGGGAGTGGGCACAGATACG. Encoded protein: CASRTRGVGTDT. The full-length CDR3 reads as CASRTRGVGTDTQYF. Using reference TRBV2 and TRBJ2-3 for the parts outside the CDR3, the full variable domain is EPEVTQTPSHQVTQMGQEVILRCVPISNHLYFYWYRQILGQKVEFLVSFYNNEISEKSEIFDDQFSVERPDGSNFTLKIRSTKLEDSAMYFCASRTRGVGTDTQYFGPGTRLTVL.

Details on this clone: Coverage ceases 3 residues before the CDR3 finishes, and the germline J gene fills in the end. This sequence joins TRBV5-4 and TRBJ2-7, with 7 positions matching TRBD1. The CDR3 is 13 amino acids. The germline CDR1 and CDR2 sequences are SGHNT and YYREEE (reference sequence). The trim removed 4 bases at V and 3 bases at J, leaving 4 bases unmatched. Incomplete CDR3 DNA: TGTGCCAGCAGCAGACAGGGTAACTACGAG. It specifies CASSRQGNYE. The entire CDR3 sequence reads CASSRQGNYEQYF.

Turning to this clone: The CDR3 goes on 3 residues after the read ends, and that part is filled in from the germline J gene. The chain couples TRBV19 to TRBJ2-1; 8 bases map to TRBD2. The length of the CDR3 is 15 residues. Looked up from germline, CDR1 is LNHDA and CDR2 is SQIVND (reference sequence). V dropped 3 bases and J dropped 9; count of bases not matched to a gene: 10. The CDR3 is CASSMVAGGLGEQFF. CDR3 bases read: TGTGCCAGTAGTATGGTGGCGGGAGGTCTAGGTGAG.

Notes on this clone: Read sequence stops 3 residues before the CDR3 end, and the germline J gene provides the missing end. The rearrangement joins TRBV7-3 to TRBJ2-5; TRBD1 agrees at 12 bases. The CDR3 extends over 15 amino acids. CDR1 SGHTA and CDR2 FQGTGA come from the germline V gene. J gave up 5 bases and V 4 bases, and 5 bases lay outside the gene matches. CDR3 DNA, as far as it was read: TGTGCCAGCAGCTCCGGGACAGGGGGCAAGGAGACC. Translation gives CASSSGTGGKET. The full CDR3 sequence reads CASSSGTGGKETQYF.

This CDR3 is CASSLGLAQETQYF. CDR3 DNA, as far as it was read: TGCGCCAGCAGCTTGGGGCTAGCCCAAGAGACC. This sequence joins TRBV5-1 and TRBJ2-5; D might be TRBD2 (5 bases). Sequencing ends 3 residues short of the CDR3 end; the germline J gene provides the rest. The ends were cut back, 0 bases at V and 1 base at J, with 7 bases in the middle. Germline V gene data show CDR1 as SGHRS and CDR2 as YFSETQ. CDR3 length equals 14 residues.

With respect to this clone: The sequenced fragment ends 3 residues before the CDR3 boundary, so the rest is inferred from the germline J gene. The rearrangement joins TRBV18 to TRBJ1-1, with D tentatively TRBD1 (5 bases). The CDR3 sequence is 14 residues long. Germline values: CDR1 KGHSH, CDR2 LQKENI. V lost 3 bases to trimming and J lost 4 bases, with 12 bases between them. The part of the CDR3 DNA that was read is TGTGCCAGCTCACCTGGGGGGGTCGGCACTGAA. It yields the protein CASSPGGVGTE. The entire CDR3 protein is CASSPGGVGTEAFF.

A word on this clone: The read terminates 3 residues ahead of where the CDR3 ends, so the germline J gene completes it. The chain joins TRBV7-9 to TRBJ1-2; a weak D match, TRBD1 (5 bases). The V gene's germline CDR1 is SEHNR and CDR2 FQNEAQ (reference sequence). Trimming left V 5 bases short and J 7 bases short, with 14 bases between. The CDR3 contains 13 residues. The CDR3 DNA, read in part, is TGTGCCAGCAGCCGACAGCCGGATCTTGGC. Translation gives CASSRQPDLG. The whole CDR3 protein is CASSRQPDLGYTF.

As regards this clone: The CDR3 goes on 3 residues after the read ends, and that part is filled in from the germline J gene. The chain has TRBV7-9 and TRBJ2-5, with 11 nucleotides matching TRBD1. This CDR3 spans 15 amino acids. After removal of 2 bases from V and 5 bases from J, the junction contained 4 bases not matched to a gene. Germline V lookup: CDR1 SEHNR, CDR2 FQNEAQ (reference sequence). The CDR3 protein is CASSLTGQGVETQYF. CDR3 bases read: TGTGCCAGCAGCTTAACGGGACAGGGGGTCGAGACC.